This T cell receptor beta chain stems from a study of T-cell memory formation after mild COVID-19. Study context: TCR clusters showed largely donor specificity.

TCRdb processed the 5' RACE reads anew with MiXCR; each CDR3 protein has one entry. The sample contains some 340,000 distinct CDR3 sequences, under 15% of which appear only once. The germline CDR1 and CDR2 sequences are SGHRS and YFSETQ. The V end was cut by 0 bases, the J end by 6 bases, with 10 bases between. The CDR3 runs 13 residues. This clonotype showed up just a few times. The sequenced sample was PBMCs or a T cell subset sorted from them (not recorded which). The sequence was collected from a man between 18 and 35 years old who had mild COVID-19 (a few samples of this study predate the infection). Cell type and time point are not known. The J gene is TRBJ2-7, the V gene TRBV5-1; unclear D gene. The CDR3, as DNA: TGCGCCAGCAGCTTGGATTTGAAGACCGAGCAGTACTTC. This gives the protein CASSLDLKTEQYF.